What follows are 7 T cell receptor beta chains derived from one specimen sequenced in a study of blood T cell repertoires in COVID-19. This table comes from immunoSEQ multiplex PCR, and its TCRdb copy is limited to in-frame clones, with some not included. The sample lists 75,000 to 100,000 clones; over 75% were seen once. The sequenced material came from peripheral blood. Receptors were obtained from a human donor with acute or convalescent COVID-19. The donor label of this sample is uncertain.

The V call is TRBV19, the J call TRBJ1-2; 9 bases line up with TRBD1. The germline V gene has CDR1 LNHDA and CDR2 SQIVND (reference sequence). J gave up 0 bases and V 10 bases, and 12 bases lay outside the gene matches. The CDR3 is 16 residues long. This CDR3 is CATGPRQGGSNYGYTF. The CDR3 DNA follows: TGTGCCACGGGCCCGAGACAGGGGGGTTCTAACTATGGCTACACCTTC.

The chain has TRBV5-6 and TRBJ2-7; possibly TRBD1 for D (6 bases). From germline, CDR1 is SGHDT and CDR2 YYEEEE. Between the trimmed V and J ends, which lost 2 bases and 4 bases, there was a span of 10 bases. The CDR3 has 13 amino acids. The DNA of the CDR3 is TGTGCCAGCAGCTTAGGGACACAGTACGAGCAGTACTTC. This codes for CASSLGTQYEQYF.

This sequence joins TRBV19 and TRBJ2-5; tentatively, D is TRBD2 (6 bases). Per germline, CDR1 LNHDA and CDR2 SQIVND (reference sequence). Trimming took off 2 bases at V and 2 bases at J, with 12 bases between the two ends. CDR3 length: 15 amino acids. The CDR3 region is CASSIQASEQETQYF. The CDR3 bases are TGTGCCAGTAGTATACAGGCTAGCGAACAAGAGACCCAGTACTTC.

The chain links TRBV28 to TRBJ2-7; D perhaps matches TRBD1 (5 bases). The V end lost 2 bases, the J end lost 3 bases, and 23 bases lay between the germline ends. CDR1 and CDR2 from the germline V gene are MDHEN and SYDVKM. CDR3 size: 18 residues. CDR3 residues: CASSLNPQTGESSYEQYF. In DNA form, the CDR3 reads TGTGCCAGCAGTTTAAACCCACAAACAGGTGAGAGCAGCTACGAGCAGTACTTC. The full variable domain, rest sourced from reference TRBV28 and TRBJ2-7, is DVKVTQSSRYLVKRTGEKVFLECVQDMDHENMFWYRQDPGLGLRLIYFSYDVKMKEKGDIPEGYSVSREKKERFSLILESASTNQTSMYLCASSLNPQTGESSYEQYFGPGTRLTVT.

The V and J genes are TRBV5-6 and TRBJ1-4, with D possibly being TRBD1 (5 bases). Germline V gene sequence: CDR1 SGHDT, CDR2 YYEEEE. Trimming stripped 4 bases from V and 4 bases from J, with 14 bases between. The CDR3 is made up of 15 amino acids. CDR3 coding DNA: TGTGCCAGCAGCCGGACGGGGGGGATTAATGAAAAACTGTTTTTT. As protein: CASSRTGGINEKLFF.

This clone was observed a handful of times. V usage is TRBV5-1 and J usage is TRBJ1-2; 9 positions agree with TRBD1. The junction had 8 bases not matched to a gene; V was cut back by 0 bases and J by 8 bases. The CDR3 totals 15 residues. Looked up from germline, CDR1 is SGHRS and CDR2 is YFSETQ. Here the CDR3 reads CASSLGLTGGDGYTF. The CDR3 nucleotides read TGCGCCAGCAGCTTGGGCCTAACAGGGGGCGACGGCTACACCTTC.

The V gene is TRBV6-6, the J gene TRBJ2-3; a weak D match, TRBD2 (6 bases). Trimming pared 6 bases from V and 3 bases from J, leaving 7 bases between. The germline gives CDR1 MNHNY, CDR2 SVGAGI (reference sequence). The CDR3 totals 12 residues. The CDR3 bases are TGTGCCAGCAGGGCGGGAACAGATACGCAGTATTTT. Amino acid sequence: CASRAGTDTQYF.